A single sample is the source of the 20 T cell receptor beta chains below, sequenced in a study of OX40 agonist ivuxolimab in advanced cancers. Data came from immunoSEQ multiplex PCR; TCRdb stores just in-frame clones and leaves some out. This table holds some 110,000 clones, roughly 93% found once. The material was CD4+ or CD8+ T cells sorted from blood, obtained in a trial of the OX40 agonist ivuxolimab. These TCRs come from an adult with an advanced solid tumor such as melanoma, head and neck, liver or kidney cancer.

This chain uses TRBV28 with TRBJ2-7; the D gene is possibly TRBD1 (5 bases). Between the trimmed V and J ends, which lost 0 bases and 3 bases, there was a span of 12 bases. Germline CDR1 and CDR2: MDHEN and SYDVKM. The CDR3 runs 15 residues. The CDR3 region is CASSLWTVLHYEQYF. The CDR3 coding sequence is TGTGCCAGCAGTTTATGGACAGTTTTGCACTACGAGCAGTACTTC. Using reference TRBV28 and TRBJ2-7 for the parts outside the CDR3, the full variable domain is DVKVTQSSRYLVKRTGEKVFLECVQDMDHENMFWYRQDPGLGLRLIYFSYDVKMKEKGDIPEGYSVSREKKERFSLILESASTNQTSMYLCASSLWTVLHYEQYFGPGTRLTVT.

This chain connects TRBV4-1 to TRBJ1-2, with 7 bases lining up with TRBD1. The CDR3 runs to 16 residues. After removal of 4 bases from V and 4 bases from J, the junction contained 12 bases not matched to a gene. The V gene's germline CDR1 is MGHRA and CDR2 YSYEKL. CDR3 loop: CASSPQAAGGAYGYTF. CDR3 DNA: TGCGCCAGCAGCCCCCAAGCGGCAGGGGGGGCCTATGGCTACACCTTC.

V is TRBV11-1 and J is TRBJ1-1; 8 nucleotides line up with TRBD1. The CDR3 length is 15 residues. Trimming cost V 3 bases and J 1 base; bases outside gene matches: 4. Germline V lookup: CDR1 SGHAT, CDR2 FQDESV (reference sequence). This CDR3 is CASSFAGTGNTEAFF. The CDR3 DNA reads TGTGCCAGCAGCTTTGCGGGGACAGGGAACACTGAAGCTTTCTTT.

This chain joins TRBV30 and TRBJ2-7; D may be TRBD1 (5 bases). Germline V gene data show CDR1 as GTSNPN and CDR2 as SVGIG (reference sequence). This CDR3 contains 12 residues. V was trimmed by 4 bases and J by 3 bases, leaving 10 bases between them. CDR3 region: CAWTDDSYEQYF. The CDR3, as DNA: TGTGCCTGGACCGACGACAGCTACGAGCAGTACTTC.

The V and J genes are TRBV6-1 and TRBJ2-6; D call uncertain. CDR3 size: 17 residues. Germline loops: CDR1 MNHNS, CDR2 SASEGT. V was trimmed by 2 bases and J by 0 bases, leaving 11 bases between them. This CDR3 reads CASSERAYPSGANVLTF. As DNA, the CDR3 is TGTGCCAGCAGTGAAAGGGCCTACCCCTCTGGGGCCAACGTCCTGACTTTC.

The chain has TRBV27 and TRBJ1-2; 8 bases agree with TRBD1. V lost 3 bases and J lost 0; bases outside the gene matches: 6. CDR3 size: 16 residues. The germline gives CDR1 MNHEY, CDR2 SMNVEV (reference sequence). CDR3 in DNA: TGTGCCAGCAGTTTCGCCGACAGGGGCCCTAACTATGGCTACACCTTC. Its translation: CASSFADRGPNYGYTF.

The chain employs TRBV30 and TRBJ1-4; D possibly corresponds to TRBD1 (5 bases). Germline loops: CDR1 GTSNPN, CDR2 SVGIG (reference sequence). CDR3 length: 13 amino acids. V lost 1 base, J lost 8 bases, and 11 bases lay in between. CDR3 amino acids: CAWSGGGVEKLFF. DNA for the CDR3: TGTGCCTGGAGTGGTGGAGGGGTAGAAAAACTGTTTTTT.

A single count supports this clone. The rearrangement joins TRBV7-2 to TRBJ1-4; TRBD1 is a possible D gene (5 bases). Germline V gene data show CDR1 as SGHTA and CDR2 as FQGNSA. V lost 3 bases to trimming and J lost 7 bases, with 18 bases between them. The CDR3 is made up of 16 amino acids. DNA for the CDR3: TGTGCCAGCAGCTTGGGCTCTAGGGCAGGGCGTGAAAAACTGTTTTTT. Encoded protein: CASSLGSRAGREKLFF.

This chain joins TRBV28 and TRBJ2-1, with D perhaps given as TRBD1 or TRBD2 (5 bases each). V shed 3 bases and J shed 2 bases, with 11 bases lying between them. Germline CDR1 reads MDHEN; CDR2 reads SYDVKM. The CDR3 has 15 residues. The chain's CDR3 is CASSLLQGPYNEQFF. The CDR3, as DNA: TGTGCCAGCAGTTTGTTGCAGGGACCCTACAATGAGCAGTTCTTC.

The V and J genes are TRBV5-8 and TRBJ2-1; tentatively, D is TRBD2 (5 bases). Looked up from germline, CDR1 is SGHTS and CDR2 is YDEGEE. This CDR3 is built from 15 residues. Trimming stripped 8 bases from V and 5 bases from J, with 20 bases between. As DNA, the CDR3 is TGTGCCAGTGAGTATCCGGGATTATCTCACAATGAGCAGTTCTTC. Amino acids: CASEYPGLSHNEQFF.

The chain recombines TRBV14 with TRBJ2-2; D not certain. This CDR3 has 14 residues. From germline, CDR1 is SGHDN and CDR2 FVKESK. The V gene lost 0 bases and the J gene lost 0 bases, with 2 bases spanning the gap. The CDR3 reads CASSQDPNTGELFF. In DNA, the CDR3 is TGTGCCAGCAGCCAAGATCCGAACACCGGGGAGCTGTTTTTT.

The chain links TRBV7-9 to TRBJ1-2; D is perhaps TRBD1 (6 bases). Germline V gene sequence: CDR1 SEHNR, CDR2 FQNEAQ (reference sequence). V lost 8 bases and J 4 bases, leaving 17 bases between the germline ends. The CDR3 covers 14 residues. The CDR3 DNA sequence: TGTGCCAGCGGCCAAATGACAGGATCCTATGGCTACACCTTC. This encodes CASGQMTGSYGYTF.

The J gene is TRBJ2-1, the V gene TRBV5-1; D might be TRBD1 (6 bases). Germline CDR1 reads SGHRS; CDR2 reads YFSETQ. V was clipped by 4 bases and J by 3 bases, with 14 bases between them. The CDR3 spans 15 residues. CDR3 region: CASSRKGDDYNEQFF. In DNA, the CDR3 is TGCGCCAGCAGCCGGAAGGGGGACGACTACAATGAGCAGTTCTTC.

This sequence joins TRBV19 and TRBJ2-1, with D possibly being TRBD2 (5 bases). V shed 5 bases and J shed 9 bases, with 17 bases lying between them. CDR3 length: 14 amino acids. Looked up from germline, CDR1 is LNHDA and CDR2 is SQIVND (reference sequence). CDR3 sequence reads: CASSVRGVISEQFF. The CDR3 DNA is TGTGCCAGTAGTGTCCGGGGAGTAATAAGTGAGCAGTTCTTC.

V is TRBV2 and J is TRBJ1-4; D unclear. Trimming took off 4 bases at V and 11 bases at J, with 11 bases between the two ends. Per germline, CDR1 SNHLY and CDR2 FYNNEI. The CDR3 runs 12 residues. The CDR3 here is CASSVAIPKLFF. Written as DNA, the CDR3 is TGTGCCAGCAGTGTGGCCATCCCGAAACTGTTTTTT.

The table lists this clone with a count of one. The rearrangement links TRBV9 to TRBJ2-1; 14 positions match TRBD2. This CDR3 has 16 residues. CDR1 SGDLS and CDR2 YYNGEE come from the germline V gene. After removal of 4 bases from V and 6 bases from J, the junction contained 6 bases not matched to a gene. The CDR3 DNA follows: TGTGCCAGCAGCCCACCAGGGACTAGCGGGAGCAATGAGCAGTTCTTC. Translated, it gives CASSPPGTSGSNEQFF.

The chain uses TRBV28 and TRBJ2-6, with 9 bases fitting TRBD1. V shed 4 bases and J 3 bases; nucleotides not matched to a gene: 7. This CDR3 has 17 residues. Germline V lookup: CDR1 MDHEN, CDR2 SYDVKM. The CDR3 reads CASSSLQGAIGANVLTF. Here the CDR3 DNA reads TGTGCCAGCAGTTCACTACAGGGGGCGATTGGGGCCAACGTCCTGACTTTC. Using reference TRBV28 and TRBJ2-6 for the parts outside the CDR3, the full variable domain is DVKVTQSSRYLVKRTGEKVFLECVQDMDHENMFWYRQDPGLGLRLIYFSYDVKMKEKGDIPEGYSVSREKKERFSLILESASTNQTSMYLCASSSLQGAIGANVLTFGAGSRLTVL.

The chain joins TRBV5-1 to TRBJ2-5, with a possible D match to TRBD2 (6 bases). Trimming left V 1 base short and J 2 bases short, with 15 bases between. Germline assignment: CDR1 SGHRS and CDR2 YFSETQ. The CDR3 loop spans 16 amino acids. The CDR3 region is CASSLTGASGQETQYF. DNA of the CDR3: TGCGCCAGCAGCTTGACCGGGGCCAGCGGGCAAGAGACCCAGTACTTC. Variable domain in full (rest from reference TRBV5-1 and TRBJ2-5): KAGVTQTPRYLIKTRGQQVTLSCSPISGHRSVSWYQQTPGQGLQFLFEYFSETQRNKGNFPGRFSGRQFSNSRSEMNVSTLELGDSALYLCASSLTGASGQETQYFGPGTRLLVL.

In its sample, this clone was seen once. The chain couples TRBV12-5 to TRBJ2-7; the D is unclear. With 3 bases removed from V and 6 bases from J, the gap between germline ends came to 12 bases. CDR3 size: 13 residues. Germline lookup yields CDR1 LGHNT and CDR2 FRNRAP. The CDR3: CASGLGPRSEQYF. The DNA of the CDR3 is TGTGCTAGTGGTTTAGGGCCGAGGTCCGAGCAGTACTTC.

The chain uses TRBV7-3 and TRBJ2-2, with D hard to call. V lost 6 bases, J lost 3 bases, and 14 bases lay in between. CDR1 and CDR2 from the germline V gene are SGHTA and FQGTGA. This CDR3 contains 15 residues. The CDR3 loop is CASSRDSHYTGELFF. As DNA, the CDR3 is TGTGCCAGCAGTCGTGACTCGCACTACACCGGGGAGCTGTTTTTT. The full variable domain, its missing parts supplied by reference TRBV7-3 and TRBJ2-2, is GAGVSQTPSNKVTEKGKYVELRCDPISGHTALYWYRQSLGQGPEFLIYFQGTGAADDSGLPNDRFFAVRPEGSVSTLKIQRTERGDSAVYLCASSRDSHYTGELFFGEGSRLTVL.